This T cell receptor (beta chain) was sequenced in a study of blood T cell repertoires in COVID-19. As for the study in general: Samples came from the United States, Italy and Spain, spanning acute and convalescent COVID-19. The cDNA or gDNA used as material had been derived from T cells, B-cell-depleted T cells, or PBMCs.

The germline V gene has CDR1 SQVTM and CDR2 ANQGSEA. The trim removed 3 bases at V and 7 bases at J, leaving 4 bases unmatched. The CDR3 is 13 amino acids. Per the original methods: Reference gene primer amplification gave estimated nucleated cell counts. Profiled with immunoSEQ multiplex PCR; TCRdb holds only in-frame clones, not every one. V, J and clone size are those of that table, while D and trimming were read from the DNA. The data contain around 150,000 clones, over 75% of them singletons. The sample taken for sequencing was PBMCs or T cells enriched from blood (not recorded which). This sequence originates from a woman aged 45-59 years who had recovered from COVID-19. The genes are TRBV29-1 and TRBJ2-5; 11 bases are a match to TRBD1. CDR3 nucleotides: TGCAGCGTTGACCGCGGGACAGGGGGGACCCAGTACTTC. Translation gives CSVDRGTGGTQYF.